The T cell receptor (beta chain) under discussion was sequenced for a study of CD8+ T cells in alopecia areata. The overall study: Oral tofacitinib, 5 to 10 mg twice daily, was given in an open-label trial.

Following RNA extraction, reverse transcription yielded cDNA that acted as the sequencing template. Repertoires were generated with immunoSEQ multiplex PCR, while TCRdb's copy carries only in-frame clones and drops some. Of some 99,000 clones listed, 35% to 50% were seen once; the top ten hold under 0.9%. There are 12 residues in the CDR3. CDR1 and CDR2 (germline): MNHNS, SASEGT. Trimming stripped 6 bases from V and 8 bases from J, with 11 bases between. The study, taken as a whole, reports: Mice gave a clearer picture of TCR sharing than patients did, possibly for HLA-related reasons. Resident alphabeta T cells of normal skin are also sequenced in scalp samples.

This clone has more than one count but fewer than ten. The target antigen is unknown. The TCR was taken from a human donor with alopecia areata. The V call is TRBV6-1, the J call TRBJ2-1; a possible D gene is TRBD2 (5 bases). Sequences were obtained from CD4+ T cells sorted from blood. CDR3 in amino acids: CASRGARHEQFF. The CDR3 DNA reads as TGTGCCAGCAGGGGAGCCCGCCATGAGCAGTTCTTC.